These 8 T cell receptor beta chains originate from one sample sequenced in a study of T-cell reconstitution after alpha-beta-depleted transplantation in children. Unique molecular identifiers were incorporated into the prepared TCRbeta library. A single record per CDR3 protein comes from TCRdb applying MiXCR to the PCR reads. Found here are fewer than 1 million distinct CDR3 sequences, roughly 16% of them singletons; the top ten hold about 5%. The source material was PBMCs, mostly from graft donor cells, sampled 360 days after TCRalphabeta/CD19-depleted stem cell transplant. The receptors were gathered from a male patient under 18 who had a stem cell transplant for acute lymphoblastic leukemia, so the T cells may come from the graft donor.

The rearrangement uses TRBV10-3 and TRBJ2-1; D is perhaps TRBD1 (6 bases). Germline lookup yields CDR1 ENHRY and CDR2 SYGVKD. Trimming pared 0 bases from V and 4 bases from J, leaving 10 bases between. The CDR3 spans 15 residues. The CDR3 reads CAISESTGTYNEQFF. CDR3 sequence (DNA): TGTGCCATCAGTGAGTCAACCGGGACATACAATGAGCAGTTCTTC.

This rearrangement joins TRBV7-2 to TRBJ2-7, with D maybe TRBD2 (7 bases). This CDR3 is 15 amino acids long. The V end was cut by 3 bases, the J end by 1 base, with 13 bases between. Germline-derived CDR1 and CDR2 are SGHTA and FQGNSA. The CDR3 loop reads CASSLIGGLSYEQYF. In DNA form, the CDR3 reads TGTGCCAGCAGCTTGATCGGGGGGCTTTCCTACGAGCAGTACTTC.

The chain joins TRBV7-6 to TRBJ2-3; 11 nucleotides align to TRBD2. This CDR3 contains 14 residues. The germline CDR1 and CDR2 sequences are SGHVS and FNYEAQ. J gave up 7 bases and V 5 bases, and 5 bases lay outside the gene matches. The CDR3 region has the DNA TGTGCCAGCAGCCCTACTAGCGGGGGTTATACGCAGTATTTT. It codes for CASSPTSGGYTQYF.

This rearrangement joins TRBV3-1 to TRBJ2-2, with D unresolved. Trimming cost V 4 bases and J 7 bases, with 22 bases left between them. This CDR3 spans 17 amino acids. The germline CDR1 and CDR2 sequences are LGHDT and YNNKEL (reference sequence). The CDR3 protein is CASSLTWSWQVGGELFF. CDR3 sequence (DNA): TGTGCCAGCAGCCTAACGTGGTCCTGGCAAGTTGGCGGGGAGCTGTTTTTT.

This clonotype was seen only a few times. V gene TRBV12-3 or TRBV12-4 combines with J gene TRBJ2-4, with TRBD2 as a possible D gene (6 bases). CDR3 length: 14 amino acids. V lost 3 bases, J lost 4 bases, and 10 bases lay in between. The CDR3 reads CASSLSGGKNIQYF. DNA of the CDR3: TGTGCCAGCAGTTTGAGCGGAGGGAAAAACATTCAGTACTTC.

CDR3 nucleotides: TGCGCCAGCAGCCCAAATACCATCTCCTACGAGCAGTACTTC. Encoded protein: CASSPNTISYEQYF. The chain links TRBV5-1 to TRBJ2-7; D is ambiguous. This CDR3 spans 14 amino acids. Trimming cost V 4 bases and J 0 bases, with 11 bases left between them. Germline V gene sequence: CDR1 SGHRS, CDR2 YFSETQ.

This chain joins TRBV7-6 and TRBJ2-7, with 9 bases matching TRBD2. Trimming cost V 1 base and J 5 bases; bases outside gene matches: 6. This CDR3 is built from 15 residues. CDR1 is SGHVS, CDR2 FNYEAQ, per germline. As DNA, the CDR3 is TGTGCCAGCAGCTTAGTAACTAGCGGGTCCGACGAGCAGTACTTC. It encodes CASSLVTSGSDEQYF.

This clonotype occurred a few times. The J gene is TRBJ2-3, the V gene TRBV10-3, with 8 bases aligning to TRBD2. V lost 5 bases and J lost 5; bases outside the gene matches: 15. Germline V gene lookup returns CDR1 ENHRY and CDR2 SYGVKD. The CDR3 has 17 residues. The CDR3 region has the DNA TGTGCCATCAGTCATCCCCAAGGGAAGCGGGGGTTAGATACGCAGTATTTT. Protein product: CAISHPQGKRGLDTQYF.